Listed below are T cell receptor beta chains from one sample, sequenced in a study of T cells in Graves' hyperthyroidism and ophthalmopathy. MiXCR, applied by TCRdb to the multiplex PCR reads, yields one record per CDR3 protein. The data hold a few hundred thousand distinct CDR3 sequences, with less than 20% observed a single time. What was sequenced was blood. These receptors were obtained from a young woman with Graves' hyperthyroidism. Each CDR3 is given with its conserved first and last residue. The order of the fields is J gene, clone size, D gene, V gene, CDR3 DNA, CDR3 protein. D genes are given only for firm matches. Clone size is given for some rows only: seen once, a few or many times, or a class if the clone is expanded.

J: TRBJ2-1; size: few; D: TRBD2; V: TRBV29-1; DNA: TGCAGCGTTGAAGGGATCACTAGCGGGTTCTTTAATGAGCAGTTCTTC; CDR3: CSVEGITSGFFNEQFF
J: TRBJ1-1; size: many; D: -; V: TRBV2; DNA: TGTGCCAGCAGCCGGGAGAGGAACACTGAAGCTTTCTTT; CDR3: CASSRERNTEAFF
J: TRBJ1-5; size: few; D: -; V: TRBV19; DNA: TGTGCCAGTAGTCCCTCGGCCCCAACGGCCAACAATCAGCCCCAGCATTTT; CDR3: CASSPSAPTANNQPQHF
J: TRBJ1-6; size: -; D: -; V: TRBV15; DNA: TGTGCCACCAGCAGCCTCCTGACAGCCCCATTGAGGTCACCCCTCCACTTT; CDR3: CATSSLLTAPLRSPLHF
J: TRBJ2-7; size: many; D: -; V: TRBV11-2; DNA: TGTGCCAGCAGCTTACCCCCGTGGTATGGACCTTCCTACGAGCAGTACTTC; CDR3: CASSLPPWYGPSYEQYF
J: TRBJ1-1; size: many; D: -; V: TRBV9; DNA: TGTGCCAGCAGCGTAGCAGGGGTGAGCACTGAAGCTTTCTTT; CDR3: CASSVAGVSTEAFF
J: TRBJ2-3; size: many; D: -; V: TRBV20-1; DNA: TGCAGTACGAGCGGGCATACTAGCACAGATACGCAGTATTTT; CDR3: CSTSGHTSTDTQYF
J: TRBJ2-1; size: -; D: TRBD2; V: TRBV11-2; DNA: TGTGCCAGCAGCGGGACTAGCGGGAGAGGCGGTAATGAGCAGTTCTTC; CDR3: CASSGTSGRGGNEQFF
J: TRBJ2-2; size: -; D: -; V: TRBV19; DNA: TGTGCCATTGGAGGGCCCGGGGAGCTGTTTTTT; CDR3: CAIGGPGELFF
J: TRBJ2-7; size: many; D: TRBD2; V: TRBV7-2; DNA: TGTGCCAGCAGCTCTCAACTCGTTAGGACTAGCGGCGAGCAGTACTTC; CDR3: CASSSQLVRTSGEQYF
J: TRBJ2-7; size: -; D: -; V: TRBV7-2; DNA: TGTGCCAGCAGCTCTAGCGTAACCTACGAGCAGTACTTC; CDR3: CASSSSVTYEQYF